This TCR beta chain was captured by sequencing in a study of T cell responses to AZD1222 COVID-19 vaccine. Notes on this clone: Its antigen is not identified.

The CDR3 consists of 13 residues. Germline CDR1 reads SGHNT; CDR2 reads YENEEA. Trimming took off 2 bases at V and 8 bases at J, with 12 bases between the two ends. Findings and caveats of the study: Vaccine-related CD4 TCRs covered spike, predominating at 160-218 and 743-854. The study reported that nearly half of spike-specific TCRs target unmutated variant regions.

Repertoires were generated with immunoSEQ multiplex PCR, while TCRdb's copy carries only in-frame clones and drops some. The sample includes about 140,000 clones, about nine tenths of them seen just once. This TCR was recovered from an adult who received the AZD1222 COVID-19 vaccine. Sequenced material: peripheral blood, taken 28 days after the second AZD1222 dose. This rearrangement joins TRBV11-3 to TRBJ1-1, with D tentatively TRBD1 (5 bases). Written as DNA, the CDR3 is TGTGCCAGCAGCTTATCTTCCCAGGGAGAAGCTTTCTTT. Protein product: CASSLSSQGEAFF.